The 15 T cell receptor beta chains in this list originate from one sample, sequenced in a study of cytomegalovirus exposure and HLA in healthy donors. Clones were read by immunoSEQ multiplex PCR, and TCRdb kept only the in-frame ones, dropping some. The profile shows 350,000 or so clones, roughly 89% of them singletons. Sequenced sample: PBMCs. These receptor sequences come from a young woman in good health and CMV-seronegative.

This chain connects TRBV18 to TRBJ2-5, with D perhaps TRBD2 (5 bases). CDR1 is KGHSH, CDR2 LQKENI, per germline. CDR3 length equals 13 residues. V gave up 4 bases and J gave up 1 base, with 7 bases separating them. The CDR3 coding sequence is TGTGCCAGCTCACGAGGGTCCCAAGAGACCCAGTACTTC. It translates to CASSRGSQETQYF. Combining the CDR3 with reference TRBV18 and TRBJ2-5 gives the whole variable domain NAGVMQNPRHLVRRRGQEARLRCSPMKGHSHVYWYRQLPEEGLKFMVYLQKENIIDESGMPKERFSAEFPKEGPSILRIQQVVRGDSAAYFCASSRGSQETQYFGPGTRLLVL.

A few counts support this clone. The chain combines TRBV6-5 with TRBJ1-2; 8 bases map to TRBD1. The CDR3 has 15 residues. V shed 6 bases and J 4 bases; nucleotides not matched to a gene: 10. The V gene's germline CDR1 is MNHEY and CDR2 SVGAGI. The chain's CDR3 is CASRTPRQGSYGYTF. The CDR3 DNA sequence: TGTGCCAGCAGGACACCGAGACAGGGGAGCTATGGCTACACCTTC.

The chain carries TRBV11-2 and TRBJ2-7; a weak D match, TRBD1 (6 bases). Trimming removed 0 bases from V and 3 bases from J, with 12 bases in between. In germline, CDR1 is SGHAT, CDR2 FQNNGV. The CDR3 totals 15 residues. Here the CDR3 reads CASSLETKDSYEQYF. The CDR3 DNA is TGTGCCAGCAGCTTAGAAACTAAGGACAGCTACGAGCAGTACTTC.

This chain uses TRBV11-1 with TRBJ2-7, with TRBD1 matching over 9 bases. Germline trimming cut 3 bases from V and 3 bases from J; bases unmatched to any gene: 3. CDR3 length: 14 amino acids. Per germline, CDR1 SGHAT and CDR2 FQDESV (reference sequence). CDR3 sequence: CASSFGTGFYEQYF. The CDR3 nucleotides read TGTGCCAGCAGCTTTGGGACAGGGTTCTACGAGCAGTACTTC.

This clone turned up a few times. The chain is built from TRBV7-7 and TRBJ2-7; 10 positions match TRBD1. Germline V gene sequence: CDR1 SSHAT, CDR2 FNYEAQ (reference sequence). The V gene end was trimmed by 5 bases and the J gene end by 7 bases; junction bases not matched to a gene: 8. The CDR3 is 14 residues long. The DNA for the CDR3 is TGTGCCAGCAGCCCCGGGACAGGGGCAGGGGAGCAGTACTTC. Its protein is CASSPGTGAGEQYF. The full variable domain, with the rest looked up from reference TRBV7-7 and TRBJ2-7, is GAGVSQSPRYKVTKRGQDVTLRCDPISSHATLYWYQQALGQGPEFLTYFNYEAQPDKSGLPSDRFSAERPEGSISTLTIQRTEQRDSAMYRCASSPGTGAGEQYFGPGTRLTVT.

The DNA for the CDR3 is TGTGCCAGCAGCTTAACGCGCGCAGGGTACGCCGGGGAGCTGTTTTTT. This sequence encodes CASSLTRAGYAGELFF. J is TRBJ2-2 and V is TRBV7-2; a possible D gene is TRBD1 (5 bases). Germline V gene data show CDR1 as SGHTA and CDR2 as FQGNSA. CDR3 size: 16 residues. Trimming stripped 2 bases from V and 6 bases from J, with 16 bases between.

The CDR3 sequence: CASSEEVGVGQPQHF. The CDR3 DNA sequence: TGTGCCAGCAGTGAAGAGGTGGGTGTGGGCCAGCCCCAGCATTTT. V usage is TRBV2 and J usage is TRBJ1-5; no reliable D call. Germline-derived CDR1 and CDR2 are SNHLY and FYNNEI. The V end lost 1 base, the J end lost 7 bases, and 14 bases lay between the germline ends. The CDR3 totals 15 residues.

The V gene is TRBV4-2, the J gene TRBJ2-6; D is possibly TRBD1 (6 bases). CDR1 LGHNA and CDR2 YNFKEQ come from the germline V gene. This CDR3 contains 16 residues. V lost 3 bases and J 0 bases, leaving 9 bases between the germline ends. The CDR3 here is CASSHQGGSGANVLTF. The CDR3 DNA sequence: TGTGCCAGCAGCCACCAAGGGGGCTCTGGGGCCAACGTCCTGACTTTC.

This chain links TRBV28 with TRBJ1-3; maybe TRBD1 (5 bases). CDR1 is MDHEN, CDR2 SYDVKM, per germline. This CDR3 region has 15 residues. Trimming stripped 1 base from V and 2 bases from J, with 9 bases between. CDR3 loop: CASSLSGEAGNTIYF. The CDR3 DNA is TGTGCCAGCAGTTTATCGGGGGAAGCTGGAAACACCATATATTTT.

The chain employs TRBV28 and TRBJ2-5, with TRBD2 as a possible D gene (6 bases). V was shortened by 3 bases and J by 7 bases, with 24 bases between the two germline ends. Germline V lookup: CDR1 MDHEN, CDR2 SYDVKM. The CDR3 contains 17 residues. The CDR3 region has the DNA TGTGCCAGCAGTTTCGCGTCTGGGACTCAGACCCTCGGGACCCAGTACTTC. Protein: CASSFASGTQTLGTQYF.

This clone appeared once. The V and J genes are TRBV5-1 and TRBJ1-3, with a tentative D call TRBD1 (6 bases). The V and J ends lost 5 bases and 1 base respectively, with 13 bases between them. The CDR3 has 15 residues. CDR1 is SGHRS and CDR2 is YFSETQ in the germline V gene. The CDR3 spells CASRAGRGSGNTIYF. CDR3 DNA sequence: TGCGCCAGCAGGGCCGGGAGGGGGTCTGGAAACACCATATATTTT.

This clone was observed many times. The V gene is TRBV5-4, the J gene TRBJ2-5, with a weak D call TRBD2 (5 bases). The CDR3 extends over 13 amino acids. The V gene's germline CDR1 is SGHNT and CDR2 YYREEE (reference sequence). Trimming left V 3 bases short and J 3 bases short, with 9 bases between. For the CDR3, the DNA is TGTGCCAGCAGCTGGACTGGCGAAGAGACCCAGTACTTC. It codes for CASSWTGEETQYF.

This CDR3 reads CASSRTRDYEQYF. CDR3 sequence (DNA): TGTGCCAGCAGCCGAACACGGGACTACGAGCAGTACTTC. The genes are TRBV14 and TRBJ2-7, with D perhaps matching TRBD2 (5 bases). Germline V gene data show CDR1 as SGHDN and CDR2 as FVKESK. The V gene lost 4 bases and the J gene lost 3 bases, with 10 bases spanning the gap. CDR3 length equals 13 residues.

V usage is TRBV7-8 and J usage is TRBJ1-2; D gene ambiguous. CDR1 is SGHVS and CDR2 is FQNEAQ in the germline V gene. This CDR3 is built from 13 residues. Trimming took off 5 bases at V and 0 bases at J, with 7 bases between the two ends. The DNA for the CDR3 is TGTGCCAGCAGCAGAGGTCCTAACTATGGCTACACCTTC. It specifies CASSRGPNYGYTF.

This clone came up many times. The CDR3 DNA is TGTGCCAGCACTCGGGACAGCTTCTATGGCTACACCTTC. Amino acids: CASTRDSFYGYTF. V gene TRBV27 combines with J gene TRBJ1-2; 7 bases are shared with TRBD1. CDR1 and CDR2 (germline): MNHEY, SMNVEV (reference sequence). CDR3 length equals 13 residues. With V trimmed by 7 bases and J by 4 bases, 6 bases remained unmatched.